Included here is one T cell receptor beta chain sequence, with context. What it binds is unknown. The sample originates from a study of Ad26.COV2.S vaccination and SARS-CoV-2 variants. General study results and limits: Placebo recipients showed lower spike-specific TCR breadth than vaccinees.

Assay used: immunoSEQ multiplex PCR; TCRdb lists only in-frame clones, some missing. The profile shows roughly 500,000 clones, approximately 88% of them singletons. As for treatment: 15 to 20 received Ad26.COV2.S at low or high dose, single or two shots; roughly five received placebo; per-sample allocation not given. Material that was analyzed had been drawn on day 63 after the first vaccine or placebo injection. Germline assignment: CDR1 LNHNV and CDR2 YYDKDF (reference sequence). The CDR3 has 14 amino acids. The V end lost 3 bases, the J end lost 0 bases, and 6 bases lay between the germline ends. The receptor comes from a person between 18 and 65 years old who received the Ad26.COV2.S COVID-19 vaccine or a placebo. This rearrangement joins TRBV15 to TRBJ2-1, with a possible D match to TRBD2 (6 bases). Material: peripheral blood, obtained in a trial of Ad26.COV2.S vaccine versus placebo. DNA for the CDR3: TGTGCCACCAGCAGCGGGAGCTCCTACAATGAGCAGTTCTTC. Its translation is CATSSGSSYNEQFF.